These T cell receptor beta chains were read from a single sample in a study of Ad26.COV2.S vaccination and SARS-CoV-2 variants. Clones were sequenced by immunoSEQ multiplex PCR, and TCRdb holds only the in-frame ones, with some missing. This sample has roughly 330,000 clones, with under 90% found just once. This specimen was peripheral blood, taken in a trial of Ad26.COV2.S vaccine versus placebo. These receptor sequences come from a person aged 18-65 years who received the Ad26.COV2.S COVID-19 vaccine or a placebo. CDR3s include the opening cysteine and the closing phenylalanine or tryptophan.

j_call,v_call,cdr3_aa
TRBJ1-1,TRBV7-2,CASSLGVGQDLAFF
TRBJ1-2,TRBV6-6,CASSYGGTGGRGYTF
TRBJ1-2,TRBV6-6,CASSFQGPNYGYTF
TRBJ2-7,TRBV29-1,CSAGPGENPYEQYF
TRBJ2-3,TRBV3-1/TRBV3-2,CASSPAGASGDTQYF
TRBJ1-1,TRBV2,CASVIENTEAFF
TRBJ2-7,TRBV19,CASRTSGGSYEQYF
TRBJ1-5,TRBV6-5,CASSTGYNGEPQHF
TRBJ1-1,TRBV30,CAWSVGVPEEAFF
TRBJ1-1,TRBV7-8,CASSLEGRGDTEAFF
TRBJ2-5,TRBV30,CAWSVILPQETQYF
TRBJ2-5,TRBV15,CATSGETSGGTKETQYF
TRBJ2-7,TRBV5-8,CASSFYQGGPTYEQYF
TRBJ2-1,TRBV19,CASSTRASVIDEQFF
TRBJ2-5,TRBV4-2,CASSQAAGVGETQYF
TRBJ2-7,TRBV25-1,CASSEYGTGGYEQYF
TRBJ1-1,TRBV5-5,CASSKPGTGGTEAFF
TRBJ1-5,TRBV28,CASSWGWGPDQPQHF
TRBJ2-7,TRBV6-2/TRBV6-3,CASSHGQAYEQYF
TRBJ1-2,TRBV28,CASSLTGQNYGYTF
TRBJ1-2,TRBV18,CASSPLDEILYGYTF
TRBJ1-2,TRBV19,CASRWVGTAPYGYTF
TRBJ2-3,TRBV6-2/TRBV6-3,CASSAKRDLRGDTQYF
TRBJ2-2,TRBV13,CASSSPGLASGELFF
TRBJ1-2,TRBV25-1,CASSDHRDEWDGYTF
TRBJ1-2,TRBV27,CASSYGPRAQGYTF
TRBJ1-1,TRBV7-9,CASSPLPDRNTEAFF
TRBJ1-1,TRBV4-1,CASSQGAGGEAFF